This T cell receptor beta chain was recovered during a study of OX40 agonist ivuxolimab in advanced cancers. Germline V gives CDR1 SQVTM, CDR2 ANQGSEA. Trimming left V 7 bases short and J 8 bases short, with 18 bases between. The CDR3 totals 12 residues. Repertoires were generated with immunoSEQ multiplex PCR, while TCRdb's copy carries only in-frame clones and drops some. The sample lists under 85,000 clones; 70% to 90% were seen once. The TCR sequence derives from an adult with an advanced solid tumor such as melanoma, head and neck, liver or kidney cancer. The specimen was CD4+ or CD8+ T cells sorted from blood, collected in a trial of the OX40 agonist ivuxolimab. The J gene is TRBJ2-7, the V gene TRBV29-1; D might be TRBD1 (6 bases). The CDR3 DNA reads as TGCAGCGGATCCAACAGGGATGGAAAGCAGTACTTC. Translating it yields CSGSNRDGKQYF.